A selection of T cell receptor beta chains follows, all from one sample in a study of T-cell memory formation after mild COVID-19. TCRdb called the 5' RACE reads again in MiXCR, with one record for every CDR3 protein. The sample lists 550,000 to 650,000 distinct CDR3 sequences; 15% to 20% were seen once. Sequencing used PBMCs or a T cell subset sorted from them (not recorded which). The receptors stem from an adult woman who had mild COVID-19 (a few samples of this study predate the infection). Cell type and time point are not known. Both conserved end residues are part of each CDR3. A D gene is named only where the DNA matches it firmly. Clone size is shown for a subset of rows, as once, few, many or a class of expanded clone.

J gene: TRBJ1-6; D gene: -; V gene: TRBV5-6; clone size: few; CDR3 DNA: TGTGCCAGCAGCTTGGACCAAACAGATTCACCCCTCCACTTT; CDR3 protein: CASSLDQTDSPLHF
J gene: TRBJ1-2; D gene: -; V gene: TRBV5-6; clone size: -; CDR3 DNA: TGTGCCAGCAGCTTCACGGGTTCCGTTGGCTACACCTTC; CDR3 protein: CASSFTGSVGYTF
J gene: TRBJ2-1; D gene: -; V gene: TRBV20-1; clone size: -; CDR3 DNA: TGCAGTGCAGAGAGGGGGTCTTACAATGAGCAGTTCTTC; CDR3 protein: CSAERGSYNEQFF
J gene: TRBJ1-2; D gene: -; V gene: TRBV5-1; clone size: -; CDR3 DNA: TGCGCCAGCAGCTTTACTTGGGACTATGGCTACACCTTC; CDR3 protein: CASSFTWDYGYTF
J gene: TRBJ2-2; D gene: -; V gene: TRBV4-3; clone size: -; CDR3 DNA: TGCGCCAGCAGCCAAGATATTTGGGCGGGCGACACCGGGGAGCTGTTTTTT; CDR3 protein: CASSQDIWAGDTGELFF
J gene: TRBJ1-5; D gene: TRBD1; V gene: TRBV19; clone size: -; CDR3 DNA: TGTGCCAGTAGTGTACAGGGGTATCAGCCCCAGCATTTT; CDR3 protein: CASSVQGYQPQHF
J gene: TRBJ2-7; D gene: -; V gene: TRBV5-1; clone size: -; CDR3 DNA: TGCGCCAGCAGCTCGTCCGTCAGGGGAGGGTTTGGCTACGAGCAGTACTTC; CDR3 protein: CASSSSVRGGFGYEQYF
J gene: TRBJ2-3; D gene: -; V gene: TRBV11-2; clone size: few; CDR3 DNA: TGTGCCAGCAGCTTAGTTAGTCAAGATACGCAGTATTTT; CDR3 protein: CASSLVSQDTQYF
J gene: TRBJ2-5; D gene: TRBD2; V gene: TRBV6-5; clone size: -; CDR3 DNA: TGTGCCAGCAGTTACTCCGGCCTAGCGGGAGGGCGGACCCAGTACTTC; CDR3 protein: CASSYSGLAGGRTQYF
J gene: TRBJ2-1; D gene: TRBD2; V gene: TRBV7-2; clone size: few; CDR3 DNA: TGTGCCAGCAGCTTAGCCGGACTAGCGGCCTACAATGAGCAGTTCTTC; CDR3 protein: CASSLAGLAAYNEQFF
J gene: TRBJ1-1; D gene: -; V gene: TRBV6-5; clone size: many; CDR3 DNA: TGTGCCAGCAGTTCAAACGCGAACACTGAAGCTTTCTTT; CDR3 protein: CASSSNANTEAFF
J gene: TRBJ2-7; D gene: TRBD2; V gene: TRBV20-1; clone size: few; CDR3 DNA: TGCAGTGCCCCGACTAGCGGGGTCGGCTACGAGCAGTACTTC; CDR3 protein: CSAPTSGVGYEQYF
J gene: TRBJ2-3; D gene: -; V gene: TRBV12-3/TRBV12-4; clone size: few; CDR3 DNA: TGTGCCAGCAGTTTAACGGTCCCGGGAGGCACAGATACGCAGTATTTT; CDR3 protein: CASSLTVPGGTDTQYF
J gene: TRBJ1-2; D gene: TRBD1; V gene: TRBV5-1; clone size: -; CDR3 DNA: TGCGCCAGCAGCTTGAGAGTACAGGGGGCGGCCTCCTCTATAGGCTACACCTTC; CDR3 protein: CASSLRVQGAASSIGYTF
J gene: TRBJ1-1; D gene: TRBD1; V gene: TRBV7-2; clone size: few; CDR3 DNA: TGTGCCAGCAGCCCCCTTGTCCGGGACAGGAACACTGAAGCTTTCTTT; CDR3 protein: CASSPLVRDRNTEAFF
J gene: TRBJ2-6; D gene: -; V gene: TRBV5-8; clone size: -; CDR3 DNA: TGTGCCAGCAGCACTTATCCAGGGAGCTCTGGGGCCAACGTCCTGACTTTC; CDR3 protein: CASSTYPGSSGANVLTF
J gene: TRBJ1-2; D gene: -; V gene: TRBV4-1; clone size: -; CDR3 DNA: TGCGCCAGCAGAGGGGGTCTTCAGTACTATGGCTACACCTTC; CDR3 protein: CASRGGLQYYGYTF
J gene: TRBJ1-1; D gene: -; V gene: TRBV9; clone size: many; CDR3 DNA: TGTGCCAGCAGCGGGGGGGGCGCAAACACTGAAGCTTTCTTT; CDR3 protein: CASSGGGANTEAFF
J gene: TRBJ1-6; D gene: TRBD1; V gene: TRBV5-6; clone size: -; CDR3 DNA: TGTGCCAGCAGCTTGGCCGGGACAGGGGATTCACCCCTCCACTTT; CDR3 protein: CASSLAGTGDSPLHF
J gene: TRBJ2-1; D gene: -; V gene: TRBV12-3/TRBV12-4; clone size: -; CDR3 DNA: TGTGCCAGCAGCCGGGCTTACTCCTACAATGAGCAGTTCTTC; CDR3 protein: CASSRAYSYNEQFF
J gene: TRBJ2-7; D gene: TRBD1; V gene: TRBV5-5; clone size: -; CDR3 DNA: TGTGCCAGCAGCTTGGTACAGGGGAACTACGAGCAGTACTTC; CDR3 protein: CASSLVQGNYEQYF
J gene: TRBJ2-2; D gene: -; V gene: TRBV9; clone size: -; CDR3 DNA: TGTGCCAGCACGCGGACCGGGGGGCCTAACACCGGGGAGCTGTTTTTT; CDR3 protein: CASTRTGGPNTGELFF
J gene: TRBJ1-6; D gene: -; V gene: TRBV18; clone size: -; CDR3 DNA: TGTGCCAGCTCACCAATTCGCCTGCTACACTCCTATAATTCACCCCTCCACTTT; CDR3 protein: CASSPIRLLHSYNSPLHF
J gene: TRBJ2-3; D gene: -; V gene: TRBV4-3; clone size: -; CDR3 DNA: TGCGCCACCGGCGGCCCCGGGACAGATACGCAGTATTTT; CDR3 protein: CATGGPGTDTQYF
J gene: TRBJ2-4; D gene: TRBD1; V gene: TRBV5-5; clone size: -; CDR3 DNA: TGTGCCAGCAGCTTGGCCGACAGGGGCCGAAGTCTAGCCAAAAACATTCAGTACTTC; CDR3 protein: CASSLADRGRSLAKNIQYF